This T cell receptor beta chain was observed in a study of early T cells in non-severe SARS-CoV-2 infection. Study as a whole: Sequencing was performed on bulk RNA from unsorted whole blood, leaving chains unpaired. Overall study findings and caveats: There was a bias toward anti-spike CD8 responses in VDJdb matching, which missed private and CD4 specificities.

This clonotype was seen ten or more times. Its specificity is not known. Individual cDNA molecules were tagged with unique molecular identifiers. TCRdb fed the 5' RACE reads into MiXCR, producing one record per CDR3 protein. The table lists 55,000 to 70,000 distinct CDR3 sequences, 3.5% to 6% of them singletons. The clonotype was recovered from an adult who was a healthcare worker with PCR-confirmed SARS-CoV-2 infection or an uninfected control (not recorded which). The donor label of this sample is uncertain. The sequencing here drew on whole blood, taken at baseline.

CDR3 DNA sequence: TGCAGTGCTAGATCGGACAGTTTCAATCAGCCCCAGCATTTT. Its translation is CSARSDSFNQPQHF. The chain joins TRBV20-1 to TRBJ1-5, with D possibly TRBD1 on 6 matching bases. Per the germline V gene, CDR1 is DFQATT and CDR2 is SNEGSKA (reference sequence). The ends were cut back, 2 bases at V and 3 bases at J, with 11 bases in the middle. CDR3 length equals 14 residues.